Listed below are T cell receptor beta chains from one sample, sequenced in a study of molecular identifiers for immune sequencing clone quantification. TCRdb analysed the PCR reads with MiXCR anew, one entry per CDR3 protein. The data show about 330,000 distinct CDR3 sequences, with under 25% seen just once and roughly 0.7% held by the top ten. The sequencing input was naive CD8+ T cells from blood, with Jurkat cell RNA spiked in. The receptor set was obtained from a human donor in good health. Some libraries in this study had Jurkat cell RNA spiked in. CDR3s include the opening cysteine and the closing phenylalanine or tryptophan. D genes are given only for firm matches. Clone sizes are given selectively: once, few, many, or a class where the clone is expanded.

V	size	J	D	CDR3	DNA
TRBV4-1	.	TRBJ1-1	.	CASSQDLDEAFF	TGCGCCAGCAGCCAAGATTTGGATGAAGCTTTCTTT
TRBV20-1	few	TRBJ2-7	.	CSARDEQKPVGEQYF	TGCAGTGCTAGAGATGAGCAGAAACCCGTGGGCGAGCAGTACTTC
TRBV7-8	.	TRBJ1-5	.	CASSPFTRGGNQPQHF	TGTGCCAGCAGCCCATTTACACGTGGTGGCAATCAGCCCCAGCATTTT
TRBV2	few	TRBJ1-5	.	CASSETGILSNQPQHF	TGTGCCAGCAGTGAAACAGGGATTCTTAGCAATCAGCCCCAGCATTTT
TRBV7-9	.	TRBJ2-5	.	CASRNRAQETQYF	TGTGCCAGCAGAAATCGGGCCCAAGAGACCCAGTACTTC
TRBV12-3/TRBV12-4	many	TRBJ2-6	.	CASSFGISGANVLTF	TGTGCCAGCAGTTTCGGGATCTCTGGGGCCAACGTCCTGACTTTC
TRBV2	.	TRBJ2-2	.	CASTDRRGYTGELFF	TGTGCCAGCACGGACCGTCGGGGATACACCGGGGAGCTGTTTTTT
TRBV19	.	TRBJ2-3	.	CASSIDESDTDTQYF	TGTGCCAGTAGTATAGACGAGAGCGACACAGATACGCAGTATTTT
TRBV20-1	few	TRBJ2-3	.	CSARDLDYPSGDTQYF	TGCAGTGCTAGAGACCTGGACTACCCCTCCGGGGATACGCAGTATTTT
TRBV20-1	many	TRBJ2-3	TRBD2	CSARDFQRGELDTQYF	TGCAGTGCTAGAGATTTCCAGCGGGGGGAGTTGGATACGCAGTATTTT
TRBV30	.	TRBJ2-5	TRBD2	CAWGFAGGGTQCF	TGTGCCTGGGGTTTTGCGGGGGGAGGGACCCAGTGCTTC
TRBV6-1	many	TRBJ1-5	TRBD1	CASSDGTGAAQPQHF	TGTGCCAGCAGTGACGGGACAGGTGCGGCTCAGCCCCAGCATTTT
TRBV5-1	many	TRBJ2-3	.	CASSSRGGTDTQYF	TGCGCCAGCAGCTCCAGGGGTGGCACAGATACGCAGTATTTT
TRBV27	few	TRBJ2-7	.	CASSTTGSTYEQYF	TGTGCCAGCAGTACCACCGGGTCGACCTACGAGCAGTACTTC
TRBV18	.	TRBJ2-5	.	CASSPSNQEAQYF	TGTGCCAGCTCCCCCAGCAACCAAGAGGCCCAGTACTTC
TRBV2	few	TRBJ1-1	.	CASSEGEKNTEAFF	TGTGCCAGCAGTGAGGGCGAAAAGAACACTGAAGCTTTCTTT
TRBV7-9	.	TRBJ1-2	.	CASSLGSGPNYGYTF	TGTGCCAGCAGCTTAGGTTCCGGGCCTAACTATGGCTACACCTTC